Here is one TCR beta chain with its context. This sample was taken from a study of T cell changes during pregnancy in multiple sclerosis. The CDR3 covers 15 residues. With 2 bases removed from V and 4 bases from J, the gap between germline ends came to 11 bases. The germline CDR1 and CDR2 sequences are MNHEY and SMNVEV (reference sequence). Libraries were prepared by immunoSEQ multiplex PCR; TCRdb keeps only in-frame clonotypes and omits some of them. The data show approximately 130,000 clones, roughly 97% seen once. This sequence joins TRBV27 and TRBJ2-2; D is perhaps TRBD1 (5 bases). The sequence was obtained from a female donor with multiple sclerosis, enrolled in a pregnancy study. The sequencing used peripheral blood, collected after pregnancy. Here the CDR3 reads CASSLSQGVTGELFF. CDR3 in DNA: TGTGCCAGCAGTTTAAGCCAGGGTGTCACCGGGGAGCTGTTTTTT.